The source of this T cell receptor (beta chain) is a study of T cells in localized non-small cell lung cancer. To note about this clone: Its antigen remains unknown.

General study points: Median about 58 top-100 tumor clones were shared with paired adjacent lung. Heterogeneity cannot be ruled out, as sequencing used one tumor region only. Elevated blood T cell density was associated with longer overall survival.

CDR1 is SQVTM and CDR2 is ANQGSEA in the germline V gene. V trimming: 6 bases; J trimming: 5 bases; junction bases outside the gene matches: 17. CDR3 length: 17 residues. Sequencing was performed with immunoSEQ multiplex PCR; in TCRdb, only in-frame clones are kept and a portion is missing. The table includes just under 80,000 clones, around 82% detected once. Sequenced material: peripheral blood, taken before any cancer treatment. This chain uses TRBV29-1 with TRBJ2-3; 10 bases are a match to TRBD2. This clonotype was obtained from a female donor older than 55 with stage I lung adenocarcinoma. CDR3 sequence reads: CSVQRWASGSKGDTQYF. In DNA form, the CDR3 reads TGCAGCGTCCAACGGTGGGCTAGCGGGAGTAAAGGAGATACGCAGTATTTT.